The next 27 T cell receptor beta chains were all read from a single sample in a study of cytomegalovirus exposure and HLA in healthy donors. Use of 60 Vbeta and 13 Jbeta primers characterized the PCR. Generated by immunoSEQ multiplex PCR, the TCRdb table keeps only in-frame clones and is missing some. This sample has some 100,000 clones, with approximately 60% found just once. Material: PBMCs. The source of these receptors is a woman aged 25 to 39 in good health and CMV-seropositive.

There are a few counts of this clone. V gene TRBV7-2 combines with J gene TRBJ1-2, with 7 bases aligning to TRBD1. The V and J ends lost 4 bases and 6 bases, in that order; junction bases with no gene match: 2. Germline V CDR1 and CDR2: SGHTA, FQGNSA. The CDR3 loop spans 12 amino acids. The CDR3 sequence is CASSSQGNGYTF. The CDR3, as DNA: TGTGCCAGCAGCTCACAGGGGAATGGCTACACCTTC.

The gene calls are TRBV6-1 and TRBJ1-2; 7 nucleotides align to TRBD1. The germline V gene encodes CDR1 MNHNS and CDR2 SASEGT. The V and J ends lost 4 bases and 4 bases, in that order; junction bases with no gene match: 6. The CDR3 has 14 residues. CDR3 DNA sequence: TGTGCCAGCAGTGCTCCGGGACAGCCCTATGGCTACACCTTC. Translated: CASSAPGQPYGYTF.

The rearrangement uses TRBV7-9 and TRBJ1-2; D call uncertain. CDR1 SEHNR and CDR2 FQNEAQ come from the germline V gene (reference sequence). The CDR3 sequence is 13 residues long. V lost 4 bases to trimming and J lost 5 bases, with 11 bases between them. In nucleotides, the CDR3 is TGTGCCAGCAGCTCGAGCGAGAAGTATGGCTACACCTTC. Translated: CASSSSEKYGYTF.

The chain joins TRBV4-2 to TRBJ2-1, with TRBD2 as a possible D gene (6 bases). The CDR3 covers 17 residues. Germline CDR1 reads LGHNA; CDR2 reads YNFKEQ. V was shortened by 2 bases and J by 0 bases, with 14 bases between the two germline ends. CDR3 amino acids: CASSQLTSFSSYNEQFF. DNA for the CDR3: TGTGCCAGCAGCCAACTTACTAGCTTCAGCTCCTACAATGAGCAGTTCTTC.

This clone was recorded a few times. The chain uses TRBV7-9 and TRBJ2-7; 9 bases align to TRBD1. The germline CDR1 and CDR2 sequences are SEHNR and FQNEAQ (reference sequence). With V trimmed by 3 bases and J by 5 bases, 5 bases remained unmatched. The CDR3 covers 14 residues. This CDR3 is CASSLGGTGNEQYF. As DNA, the CDR3 is TGTGCCAGCAGCTTGGGGGGGACAGGGAACGAGCAGTACTTC.

The rearrangement links TRBV7-2 to TRBJ1-5; 7 bases are shared with TRBD1. V lost 5 bases to trimming and J lost 4 bases; unmatched junction nucleotides: 5. There are 14 residues in the CDR3. The germline V gene encodes CDR1 SGHTA and CDR2 FQGNSA. The CDR3 bases are TGTGCCAGCAGCCGTCAGGGGGTTAATCAGCCCCAGCATTTT. It translates to CASSRQGVNQPQHF.

The chain carries TRBV4-3 and TRBJ2-2, with D tentatively TRBD2 (6 bases). Trimming took 1 base from V and 6 from J, leaving 15 bases between them. The V gene's germline CDR1 is LGHNA and CDR2 YSLEER. This CDR3 is built from 16 residues. CDR3 amino acids: CASSQARGDRPGELFF. CDR3 in DNA: TGCGCCAGCAGCCAAGCCCGCGGGGATCGCCCCGGGGAGCTGTTTTTT.

This clone showed up just a few times. V gene TRBV6-6 combines with J gene TRBJ2-3; D gene unclear. CDR1 is MNHNY, CDR2 SVGAGI, per germline (reference sequence). Between the trimmed V and J ends, which lost 6 bases and 4 bases, there was a span of 11 bases. CDR3 length: 13 residues. CDR3 in amino acids: CASSPRQSDTQYF. CDR3 sequence (DNA): TGTGCCAGCAGCCCCCGACAATCAGATACGCAGTATTTT.

This clone was seen a single time. The V gene is TRBV7-3, the J gene TRBJ2-3; TRBD1 might be the D (6 bases). Trimming stripped 4 bases from V and 2 bases from J, with 10 bases between. CDR1 is SGHTA and CDR2 is FQGTGA in the germline V gene. This CDR3 spans 14 amino acids. This chain's CDR3 is CASSYTGSTDTQYF. The CDR3 bases are TGTGCCAGCAGCTACACAGGGTCCACAGATACGCAGTATTTT.

This clone was detected only once. The chain employs TRBV9 and TRBJ2-1; TRBD2 agrees at 16 bases. The CDR3 covers 16 residues. Trimming removed 3 bases from V and 10 bases from J; junction bases left unmatched: 7. Germline CDR1 reads SGDLS; CDR2 reads YYNGEE. This CDR3 is CASSAGTSGGVEEQFF. The CDR3, as DNA: TGTGCCAGCAGCGCCGGGACTAGCGGGGGGGTAGAGGAGCAGTTCTTC.

The chain couples TRBV19 to TRBJ2-6; tentative D call: TRBD1 (5 bases). V lost 4 bases, J lost 0 bases, and 19 bases lay in between. CDR3 size: 19 residues. Germline V gene sequence: CDR1 LNHDA, CDR2 SQIVND (reference sequence). CDR3 DNA sequence: TGTGCCAGTAGTAATCGATTCGCCAGGGTCAACTCTGGGGCCAACGTCCTGACTTTC. Protein sequence: CASSNRFARVNSGANVLTF.

This clone was counted between two and nine times. This chain joins TRBV6-1 and TRBJ2-5; 7 positions match TRBD1. In germline, CDR1 is MNHNS, CDR2 SASEGT. J was trimmed by 3 bases and V by 10 bases; bases with no gene match: 8. The CDR3 runs to 13 residues. The CDR3: CATRGLVEETQYF. CDR3 in DNA: TGTGCCACGAGGGGGCTGGTGGAAGAGACCCAGTACTTC.

The chain has TRBV6-6 and TRBJ2-3; a possible D gene is TRBD1 (5 bases). V was trimmed by 4 bases and J by 0 bases, leaving 14 bases between them. The CDR3 totals 16 residues. Germline V gene data show CDR1 as MNHNY and CDR2 as SVGAGI (reference sequence). CDR3 DNA sequence: TGTGCCAGCAGTTCTCGCCTGGGGCGGAGCACAGATACGCAGTATTTT. This gives the protein CASSSRLGRSTDTQYF.

The genes are TRBV5-4 and TRBJ2-5, with a tentative D call TRBD1 (5 bases). The CDR3 length is 14 residues. V was pared by 0 bases and J by 2 bases, with 8 bases between. CDR1 is SGHNT and CDR2 is YYREEE in the germline V gene (reference sequence). In nucleotides, the CDR3 is TGTGCCAGCAGCTTGGTACAGGCTCAAGAGACCCAGTACTTC. It is translated as CASSLVQAQETQYF. Full variable domain (missing parts from reference TRBV5-4 and TRBJ2-5): ETGVTQSPTHLIKTRGQQVTLRCSSQSGHNTVSWYQQALGQGPQFIFQYYREEENGRGNFPPRFSGLQFPNYSSELNVNALELDDSALYLCASSLVQAQETQYFGPGTRLLVL.

As concerns this clone: Other DNA sequences in the same sample also yield this CDR3. V gene TRBV29-1 combines with J gene TRBJ1-2; TRBD1 aligns across 9 bases. This CDR3 comprises 12 residues. CDR1 is SQVTM and CDR2 is ANQGSEA in the germline V gene. The J segment lost 8 bases and the V segment lost 4 bases, leaving 5 bases of the junction unmatched. The CDR3 spells CSVAGQGGGYTF. CDR3 DNA: TGCAGCGTTGCGGGACAGGGTGGAGGCTACACCTTC.

The rearrangement links TRBV6-5 to TRBJ2-7; 8 nucleotides agree with TRBD1. This CDR3 contains 14 residues. Germline lookup yields CDR1 MNHEY and CDR2 SVGAGI. J gave up 4 bases and V 7 bases, and 9 bases lay outside the gene matches. The CDR3 DNA reads TGTGCCAGCACTGATCGGACAGGGCGGTACGAGCAGTACTTC. Translation: CASTDRTGRYEQYF.

This clone was seen a handful of times. The V call is TRBV14, the J call TRBJ2-1; the D gene is possibly TRBD1 (6 bases). The V end was cut by 3 bases, the J end by 5 bases, with 14 bases between. The CDR3 spans 15 residues. Germline lookup yields CDR1 SGHDN and CDR2 FVKESK. CDR3 nucleotide sequence: TGTGCCAGCAGCCAGGGGGCTCGATTGGACAATGAGCAGTTCTTC. Translation: CASSQGARLDNEQFF. The full variable domain, completed using reference TRBV14 and TRBJ2-1, is EAGVTQFPSHSVIEKGQTVTLRCDPISGHDNLYWYRRVMGKEIKFLLHFVKESKQDESGMPNNRFLAERTGGTYSTLKVQPAELEDSGVYFCASSQGARLDNEQFFGPGTRLTVL.

The chain uses TRBV19 and TRBJ1-1; possibly TRBD1 for D (6 bases). CDR1 LNHDA and CDR2 SQIVND come from the germline V gene (reference sequence). Between the trimmed V and J ends, which lost 5 bases and 0 bases, there was a span of 16 bases. The CDR3 is 16 amino acids. The CDR3 coding sequence is TGTGCCAGTAGTTTACTCGCAGGGGCCGTGAACACTGAAGCTTTCTTT. Translation gives CASSLLAGAVNTEAFF.

Comment on this clone: Other DNA sequences within the sample encode an identical CDR3. The chain recombines TRBV28 with TRBJ2-7; 8 bases map to TRBD1. The CDR3 is 16 residues long. The germline CDR1 and CDR2 sequences are MDHEN and SYDVKM. The junction had 12 bases not matched to a gene; V was cut back by 5 bases and J by 3 bases. CDR3: CASSPYPDRANYEQYF. The CDR3, as DNA: TGTGCCAGCAGTCCGTATCCGGACAGGGCGAACTACGAGCAGTACTTC.

J is TRBJ1-6 and V is TRBV6-5; no firm D call. V was pared by 4 bases and J by 9 bases, with 16 bases between. Germline V gene lookup returns CDR1 MNHEY and CDR2 SVGAGI. The CDR3 totals 15 residues. CDR3 nucleotide sequence: TGTGCCAGCAGTTTAATTGGTAGGGAGCGTTCACCCCTCCACTTT. Translated: CASSLIGRERSPLHF.

The table lists this clone with many counts. Different DNA sequences within this sample yield the same CDR3. The chain is built from TRBV5-1 and TRBJ2-1, with D possibly being TRBD2 (5 bases). The V and J ends lost 0 bases and 2 bases respectively, with 9 bases between them. Germline CDR1 reads SGHRS; CDR2 reads YFSETQ. The CDR3 is made up of 15 amino acids. CDR3 DNA sequence: TGCGCCAGCAGCTTGGCCGGGATTACCTACAATGAGCAGTTCTTC. Encoded protein: CASSLAGITYNEQFF.

V and J are TRBV5-6 and TRBJ2-5; 7 bases are a match to TRBD2. With 3 bases clipped from V and 0 bases from J, the junction kept 2 bases outside the gene matches. Germline V CDR1 and CDR2: SGHDT, YYEEEE. The CDR3 sequence is 14 residues long. CDR3 sequence reads: CASSWGGNQETQYF. Here the CDR3 DNA reads TGTGCCAGCAGCTGGGGAGGGAACCAAGAGACCCAGTACTTC.

This sequence joins TRBV29-1 and TRBJ1-1; 9 positions agree with TRBD1. This CDR3 contains 13 residues. V shed 4 bases, J shed 4 bases, and the junction held 4 bases outside the gene matches. Germline CDR1 is SQVTM and CDR2 is ANQGSEA. The CDR3 DNA reads as TGCAGCGTTGGAGACAGGGGGAGCACTGAAGCTTTCTTT. The encoded protein is CSVGDRGSTEAFF.

This clone came up a few times. The rearrangement links TRBV5-4 to TRBJ2-2, with 10 bases matching TRBD2. The CDR3 totals 15 residues. The V and J ends lost 1 base and 4 bases, in that order; junction bases with no gene match: 1. CDR1 SGHNT and CDR2 YYREEE come from the germline V gene (reference sequence). This CDR3 reads CASSLKRGGTGELFF. CDR3 in DNA: TGTGCCAGCAGCTTGAAGCGGGGGGGCACCGGGGAGCTGTTTTTT.

This clone was detected a few times. The V and J genes are TRBV28 and TRBJ1-1; 7 bases line up with TRBD1. The CDR3 is 12 residues long. Germline V gives CDR1 MDHEN, CDR2 SYDVKM. V was clipped by 10 bases and J by 8 bases; unmatched bases: 10. CDR3 in amino acids: CATSMDRREAFF. DNA for the CDR3: TGTGCCACCTCGATGGACAGGAGAGAAGCTTTCTTT.

The sample holds a few counts of this clone. This rearrangement joins TRBV7-2 to TRBJ2-3; D ambiguous. V dropped 4 bases and J dropped 1 base, with 12 bases sitting between them. This CDR3 spans 15 amino acids. CDR1 is SGHTA, CDR2 FQGNSA, per germline. This CDR3 reads CASSSQVLGTDTQYF. In DNA form, the CDR3 reads TGTGCCAGCAGCTCCCAAGTCCTAGGCACAGATACGCAGTATTTT.

The V gene is TRBV7-2, the J gene TRBJ2-3; a weak D match, TRBD2 (6 bases). The CDR3 has 16 amino acids. Between the trimmed V and J ends, which lost 1 base and 1 base, there was a span of 12 bases. The germline V gene has CDR1 SGHTA and CDR2 FQGNSA. CDR3 protein: CASSLGVGGRTDTQYF. As DNA, the CDR3 is TGTGCCAGCAGCTTAGGTGTCGGGGGACGCACAGATACGCAGTATTTT. Complete variable domain (other parts from reference TRBV7-2 and TRBJ2-3): GAGVSQSPSNKVTEKGKDVELRCDPISGHTALYWYRQSLGQGLEFLIYFQGNSAPDKSGLPSDRFSAERTGGSVSTLTIQRTQQEDSAVYLCASSLGVGGRTDTQYFGPGTRLTVL.